This T cell receptor beta chain was profiled in a study of CD8 T cells in ankylosing spondylitis. Study-level findings and limits: There was a TCR beta motif, made of several highly homologous variants, that appeared characteristic of ankylosing spondylitis blood.

V shed 6 bases and J 8 bases; nucleotides not matched to a gene: 10. Germline values: CDR1 WSHSY, CDR2 SAAADI. CDR3 length equals 16 residues. TCRdb passed the 5' RACE reads through MiXCR, listing each CDR3 protein once. Among 350,000 or so distinct CDR3 sequences, 7% to 9% were seen once, and the ten largest hold roughly 14%. The sample holds a few counts of this clonotype. Its specificity is unknown. The rearrangement joins TRBV10-2 to TRBJ2-4, with 13 bases aligning to TRBD2. Sequenced input: blood, either unsorted or a sorted T cell fraction (not recorded which). This receptor was taken from a male donor with ankylosing spondylitis. The DNA of the CDR3 is TGCGCCAGCAGACCACTAGCGGGAGGGCCGGGGGACATTCAGTACTTC. This codes for CASRPLAGGPGDIQYF.